These T cell receptor beta chains were read from a single sample in a study of cytomegalovirus exposure and HLA in healthy donors. Method: immunoSEQ multiplex PCR; TCRdb's copy keeps in-frame clones and lacks some. The data show some 140,000 clones, around 10% seen once. The sequencing sample was made of PBMCs. The receptors shown here come from a woman aged 40-49 years in good health and CMV-seropositive. The CDR3 runs from the conserved cysteine through the conserved F or W. The order of the fields is D gene, J gene, clone size, V gene, CDR3 length, CDR3 protein, CDR3 DNA. A D gene is named only where the DNA matches it firmly. Clone size, where shown, is once, few, many, or a class for clones that have expanded.

TRBD2 TRBJ2-2 . TRBV7-3 14 CASSTAGDIEELFF TGTGCCAGCAGTACAGCGGGGGATATCGAGGAGCTGTTTTTT
TRBD1 TRBJ2-5 . TRBV7-9 19 CASSFTEAQTGTGGLAQYF TGTGCCAGCAGCTTCACGGAAGCTCAAACCGGGACAGGGGGTTTGGCCCAGTACTTC
. TRBJ2-5 . TRBV5-4 13 CASSLGGQETQYF TGTGCCAGCAGCTTAGGCGGGCAAGAGACCCAGTACTTC
. TRBJ1-1 few TRBV2 13 CASSEQFNTEAFF TGTGCCAGCAGTGAACAGTTTAACACTGAAGCTTTCTTT
TRBD2 TRBJ2-5 . TRBV15 17 CATSRDRASGGQETQYF TGTGCCACCAGCAGAGATAGAGCTAGCGGGGGCCAAGAGACCCAGTACTTC
TRBD1 TRBJ1-5 . TRBV19 15 CASSIADRGNQPQHF TGTGCCAGTAGTATCGCGGACAGGGGCAATCAGCCCCAGCATTTT
. TRBJ1-1 . TRBV6-5 13 CASGNRVNTEAFF TGTGCCAGCGGAAACAGGGTGAACACTGAAGCTTTCTTT
TRBD2 TRBJ2-3 . TRBV4-2 16 CASSPPLGGDSDTQYF TGTGCCAGCAGCCCTCCTCTGGGGGGGGACTCAGATACGCAGTATTTT
TRBD2 TRBJ2-5 few TRBV19 15 CASSMLAGGQETQYF TGTGCCAGTAGTATGTTAGCGGGGGGGCAAGAGACCCAGTACTTC
. TRBJ1-5 few TRBV2 15 CASRPERGSNQPQHF TGTGCCAGCAGACCCGAGCGTGGGAGCAATCAGCCCCAGCATTTT
TRBD1 TRBJ2-2 few TRBV29-1 15 CSVLGQGPNTGELFF TGCAGCGTTCTAGGACAGGGGCCGAACACCGGGGAGCTGTTTTTT
TRBD2 TRBJ2-5 few TRBV7-7 15 CASSSNMDGRETQYF TGTGCCAGCAGCTCAAACATGGACGGGAGGGAGACCCAGTACTTC
TRBD2 TRBJ2-3 few TRBV7-6 16 CASSLGLAGGGDTQYF TGTGCCAGCAGCTTGGGACTAGCGGGGGGGGGAGATACGCAGTATTTT
. TRBJ1-6 few TRBV7-9 14 CASSLQGLGSPLHF TGTGCTAGCAGCTTACAGGGCTTGGGTTCACCCCTCCACTTT
. TRBJ1-1 few TRBV25-1 15 CASSGPGIEDTEAFF TGTGCCAGCAGTGGCCCAGGGATAGAGGACACTGAAGCTTTCTTT
. TRBJ1-6 . TRBV18 16 CASSPGQSSYNSPLHF TGTGCCAGCTCACCAGGACAGAGCTCCTATAATTCACCCCTCCACTTT
. TRBJ1-2 few TRBV7-6 14 CASSPGVSDYGYTF TGTGCCAGCAGCCCGGGGGTGAGCGACTATGGCTACACCTTC
. TRBJ2-5 few TRBV7-8 15 CASSEWERYQETQYF TGTGCCAGCAGCGAATGGGAGCGTTACCAAGAGACCCAGTACTTC
TRBD1 TRBJ2-7 few TRBV6-1 15 CASSPGQGEPYEQYF TGTGCCAGCAGCCCAGGACAGGGAGAACCCTACGAGCAGTACTTC
TRBD2 TRBJ2-1 few TRBV6-5 14 CASSSGGAYNEQFF TGTGCCAGCAGTTCGGGGGGGGCCTACAATGAGCAGTTCTTC
TRBD1 TRBJ2-7 . TRBV5-4 15 CASSLGTGAPYEQYF TGTGCCAGCAGCTTGGGGACAGGGGCACCCTACGAGCAGTACTTC
. TRBJ2-1 . TRBV5-5 15 CASNPWASRGNEQFF TGTGCCAGCAACCCGTGGGCTAGCCGAGGCAATGAGCAGTTCTTC
TRBD1 TRBJ1-1 . TRBV14 14 CASSLTGGGTEAFF TGTGCCAGCAGTCTCACAGGGGGTGGGACTGAAGCTTTCTTT
TRBD1 TRBJ1-6 few TRBV5-4 15 CASSPGTGRNSPLHF TGTGCCAGCAGCCCCGGGACAGGGAGGAATTCACCCCTCCACTTT
TRBD1 TRBJ2-7 few TRBV2 14 CASRTGAVTYEQYF TGTGCCAGCAGGACAGGGGCCGTAACCTACGAGCAGTACTTC
TRBD1 TRBJ1-2 . TRBV5-5 16 CASSFTTGQGGYGYTF TGTGCCAGCAGCTTCACTACCGGACAGGGCGGCTATGGCTACACCTTC
. TRBJ1-2 . TRBV19 14 CASSTPRHQYGYTF TGTGCCAGTAGTACCCCGAGGCATCAATATGGCTACACCTTC
TRBD1 TRBJ2-7 . TRBV7-2 16 CASSLVGGQGVHEQYF TGTGCCAGCAGCTTAGTTGGAGGACAGGGGGTACACGAGCAGTACTTC
. TRBJ2-3 . TRBV19 16 CASSLLRGTRTDTQYF TGTGCCAGTAGTCTCCTCCGGGGGACCCGCACAGATACGCAGTATTTT
TRBD1 TRBJ1-1 . TRBV6-5 12 CASRDRSREAFF TGCGCCAGCAGGGACAGGTCCCGGGAGGCTTTCTTT
TRBD1 TRBJ1-5 few TRBV18 14 CASSPRDREQPQHF TGTGCCAGCTCACCCCGGGACAGGGAACAGCCCCAGCATTTT
. TRBJ1-1 few TRBV14 13 CASSPKLNTEAFF TGTGCCAGCAGCCCAAAATTGAACACTGAAGCTTTCTTT
. TRBJ1-1 . TRBV13 13 CASSQTVNTEAFF TGTGCCAGCAGTCAAACAGTTAACACTGAAGCTTTCTTT
. TRBJ1-3 . TRBV7-8 16 CASSLVGGVAGNTIYF TGTGCCAGCAGCTTAGTGGGAGGGGTGGCTGGAAACACCATATATTTT
TRBD2 TRBJ2-3 . TRBV6-5 15 CASSYNGLAVDTQYF TGTGCCAGCAGTTACAATGGACTAGCTGTAGATACGCAGTATTTT
TRBD2 TRBJ2-1 few TRBV6-5 13 CASTGGAYNEQFF TGTGCCAGTACCGGGGGGGCCTACAATGAGCAGTTCTTC
TRBD1 TRBJ1-1 few TRBV14 19 CASSQRRSPDDRGYTEAFF TGTGCCAGCAGCCAGCGTCGTTCTCCCGATGACAGGGGCTACACTGAAGCTTTCTTT
. TRBJ2-2 . TRBV5-8 16 CASSSLPGLLTGELFF TGTGCCAGCAGCTCCCTGCCGGGACTTCTCACCGGGGAGCTGTTTTTT
TRBD1 TRBJ2-1 . TRBV5-4 16 CASSLTGGSSYNEQFF TGTGCCAGCTCACTAACAGGGGGCAGCTCCTACAATGAGCAGTTCTTC
. TRBJ2-3 few TRBV25-1 15 CASSDYGRPTDTQYF TGTGCCAGCAGTGATTACGGCAGGCCCACAGATACGCAGTATTTT
. TRBJ1-2 . TRBV9 16 CASSVAVGLGGGGYTF TGTGCCAGCAGCGTAGCAGTCGGTTTAGGGGGGGGCGGCTACACCTTC
TRBD1 TRBJ2-1 . TRBV7-2 13 CASSAGTANEQFF TGTGCCAGCAGCGCCGGGACAGCCAATGAGCAGTTCTTC